The 28 T cell receptor beta chains in this list originate from one sample, sequenced in a study of T cells in localized non-small cell lung cancer. Assay: immunoSEQ multiplex PCR; the TCRdb copy retains only in-frame clones and omits some. The data show some 9,600 clones, less than 95% seen once. The sequences come from peripheral blood, collected before any cancer treatment. The receptor set was obtained from a male donor at least 60 years old with stage III squamous cell lung carcinoma.

The chain carries TRBV5-5 and TRBJ2-7; D tentatively fits TRBD1 or TRBD2 (6 bases each). The germline V gene has CDR1 SGHKS and CDR2 YYEKEE (reference sequence). V was trimmed by 0 bases and J by 4 bases, leaving 14 bases between them. The length of the CDR3 is 15 residues. The CDR3 here is CASSLGGGPRYEQYF. The CDR3, as DNA: TGTGCCAGCAGCTTGGGTGGGGGGCCAAGGTACGAGCAGTACTTC.

This clone was picked up a small number of times. This sequence joins TRBV7-9 and TRBJ2-3, with 12 bases aligning to TRBD1. Germline lookup yields CDR1 SEHNR and CDR2 FQNEAQ (reference sequence). V gave up 5 bases and J gave up 2 bases; unmatched junction bases: 8. The CDR3 consists of 17 residues. The CDR3 reads CASSPKGDRGPTDTQYF. The CDR3 DNA sequence: TGTGCCAGCAGCCCAAAAGGGGACAGGGGGCCCACAGATACGCAGTATTTT. Full variable domain (missing parts from reference TRBV7-9 and TRBJ2-3): DTGVSQNPRHKITKRGQNVTFRCDPISEHNRLYWYRQTLGQGPEFLTYFQNEAQLEKSRLLSDRFSAERPKGSFSTLEIQRTEQGDSAMYLCASSPKGDRGPTDTQYFGPGTRLTVL.

This clone was detected only once. The chain recombines TRBV18 with TRBJ1-5; possibly TRBD1 for D (5 bases). The CDR3 extends over 14 amino acids. Trimming shortened V by 4 bases and J by 2 bases, and 9 bases separated the two germline ends. CDR1 KGHSH and CDR2 LQKENI come from the germline V gene. The CDR3: CASSRGGGNQPQHF. The CDR3 region has the DNA TGTGCCAGCTCACGGGGAGGGGGCAATCAGCCCCAGCATTTT. The full variable domain, completed using reference TRBV18 and TRBJ1-5, is NAGVMQNPRHLVRRRGQEARLRCSPMKGHSHVYWYRQLPEEGLKFMVYLQKENIIDESGMPKERFSAEFPKEGPSILRIQQVVRGDSAAYFCASSRGGGNQPQHFGDGTRLSIL.

The genes are TRBV14 and TRBJ2-5, with 7 nucleotides matching TRBD1. In germline, CDR1 is SGHDN, CDR2 FVKESK. The V and J ends lost 2 bases and 2 bases, in that order; junction bases with no gene match: 8. The CDR3 length is 16 residues. CDR3 nucleotide sequence: TGTGCCAGCAGCCAAATCGAGGGGGCATGGCAAGAGACCCAGTACTTC. This codes for CASSQIEGAWQETQYF. Supplemented by reference TRBV14 and TRBJ2-5, the full variable domain reads EAGVTQFPSHSVIEKGQTVTLRCDPISGHDNLYWYRRVMGKEIKFLLHFVKESKQDESGMPNNRFLAERTGGTYSTLKVQPAELEDSGVYFCASSQIEGAWQETQYFGPGTRLLVL.

The CDR3 loop reads CASSITGSYGYTF. CDR3 nucleotide sequence: TGTGCCAGCAGCATTACAGGGTCCTATGGCTACACCTTC. This rearrangement joins TRBV6-5 to TRBJ1-2, with D possibly matching TRBD1 (6 bases). V was pared by 6 bases and J by 4 bases, with 12 bases between. CDR3 length: 13 residues. The germline gives CDR1 MNHEY, CDR2 SVGAGI.

The chain is built from TRBV28 and TRBJ1-2; 9 bases agree with TRBD1. CDR1 is MDHEN and CDR2 is SYDVKM in the germline V gene. The CDR3 runs 13 residues. V shed 5 bases, J shed 7 bases, and the junction held 5 bases outside the gene matches. For the CDR3, the DNA is TGTGCCAGCAGTCTGACAGGGGGGTCTGGCTACACCTTC. Its translation: CASSLTGGSGYTF.

A word on this clone: The sample contains more than one DNA sequence encoding this CDR3. V gene TRBV20-1 combines with J gene TRBJ2-5; D unclear. Trimming cost V 3 bases and J 5 bases, with 7 bases left between them. Per the germline V gene, CDR1 is DFQATT and CDR2 is SNEGSKA (reference sequence). The CDR3 is made up of 11 amino acids. The CDR3 sequence is CSARAEETQYF. CDR3 bases: TGCAGTGCTAGGGCCGAGGAGACCCAGTACTTC.

The J gene is TRBJ1-1, the V gene TRBV10-3; D is possibly TRBD1 (5 bases). V was shortened by 2 bases and J by 1 base, with 11 bases between the two germline ends. This CDR3 has 15 amino acids. Germline V gene lookup returns CDR1 ENHRY and CDR2 SYGVKD. The CDR3 is CAISETRGENTEAFF. CDR3 coding DNA: TGTGCCATCAGTGAGACCCGGGGGGAGAACACTGAAGCTTTCTTT.

The genes are TRBV4-2 and TRBJ2-3; 9 bases line up with TRBD2. The J segment lost 4 bases and the V segment lost 2 bases, leaving 10 bases of the junction unmatched. CDR1 is LGHNA and CDR2 is YNFKEQ in the germline V gene. CDR3 length: 17 residues. The CDR3 DNA is TGTGCCAGCAGCCAACCGAGGGCGGGGGGGCCAGCAGATACGCAGTATTTT. This translates into CASSQPRAGGPADTQYF.

The rearrangement links TRBV28 to TRBJ1-1, with D uncertain. The germline gives CDR1 MDHEN, CDR2 SYDVKM. The CDR3 has 14 residues. V lost 3 bases, J lost 6 bases, and 14 bases lay in between. The CDR3 nucleotides read TGTGCCAGCAGTTTTAGTAGGGCTTGGGCTGAAGCTTTCTTT. Translating it yields CASSFSRAWAEAFF. The full variable domain, its missing parts supplied by reference TRBV28 and TRBJ1-1, is DVKVTQSSRYLVKRTGEKVFLECVQDMDHENMFWYRQDPGLGLRLIYFSYDVKMKEKGDIPEGYSVSREKKERFSLILESASTNQTSMYLCASSFSRAWAEAFFGQGTRLTVV.

In its sample, this clone is medium-sized. V is TRBV27 and J is TRBJ2-7; D perhaps matches TRBD2 (6 bases). Germline CDR1 MNHEY, CDR2 SMNVEV (reference sequence). The CDR3 consists of 14 residues. V lost 1 base and J lost 0, with 7 bases in between. CDR3: CASSLWGDSYEQYF. In DNA, the CDR3 is TGTGCCAGCAGTTTATGGGGGGACTCCTACGAGCAGTACTTC.

This clone occurred a few times. CDR3 sequence (DNA): TGTGCCAGCAGCCCCCTGGGACCTAACTATGGCTACACCTTC. Translated, it gives CASSPLGPNYGYTF. The chain employs TRBV6-1 and TRBJ1-2; D is possibly TRBD1 (5 bases). Germline CDR1 and CDR2: MNHNS and SASEGT. The CDR3 consists of 14 residues. V dropped 6 bases and J dropped 0 bases, with 11 bases sitting between them.

This clone showed up just once. The chain is built from TRBV7-9 and TRBJ2-2, with a possible D match to TRBD1 (6 bases). The CDR3 covers 15 residues. Trimming left V 3 bases short and J 2 bases short, with 10 bases between. The germline gives CDR1 SEHNR, CDR2 FQNEAQ (reference sequence). CDR3 sequence (DNA): TGTGCCAGCAGCTTTGACAGGCCTAACACCGGGGAGCTGTTTTTT. Amino acid sequence: CASSFDRPNTGELFF.

This rearrangement joins TRBV5-1 to TRBJ2-1, with 9 bases aligning to TRBD2. The CDR3 contains 15 residues. CDR1 is SGHRS, CDR2 YFSETQ, per germline. Trimming removed 0 bases from V and 7 bases from J; junction bases left unmatched: 5. The CDR3 DNA sequence: TGCGCCAGCAGCTTGGCCCTAGCGGGGAAAAATGAGCAGTTCTTC. Its protein is CASSLALAGKNEQFF.

V gene TRBV7-9 combines with J gene TRBJ1-1; possibly TRBD1 for D (5 bases). The CDR3 spans 15 residues. V gave up 0 bases and J gave up 0 bases, with 8 bases separating them. CDR1 SEHNR and CDR2 FQNEAQ come from the germline V gene (reference sequence). The CDR3 nucleotides are TGTGCCAGCAGCTTAGCGGGGCGGATGAACACTGAAGCTTTCTTT. Encoded protein: CASSLAGRMNTEAFF.

The rearrangement uses TRBV2 and TRBJ1-5; 7 bases align to TRBD1. CDR3 length: 14 residues. Germline V gene sequence: CDR1 SNHLY, CDR2 FYNNEI. Trimming cost V 6 bases and J 6 bases; bases outside gene matches: 8. The CDR3 DNA is TGTGCCAGCAGGACAGGGAAGGTTGGTCAGCCCCAGCATTTT. It translates to CASRTGKVGQPQHF.

The J gene is TRBJ1-2, the V gene TRBV5-6; 7 bases are shared with TRBD1. Germline lookup yields CDR1 SGHDT and CDR2 YYEEEE. This CDR3 region has 14 residues. After removal of 4 bases from V and 5 bases from J, the junction contained 8 bases not matched to a gene. This chain's CDR3 is CASSLVGGQYGYTF. CDR3 sequence (DNA): TGTGCCAGCAGCCTTGTTGGGGGACAGTATGGCTACACCTTC.

The genes are TRBV5-1 and TRBJ2-3; 11 nucleotides match TRBD2. V was clipped by 3 bases and J by 5 bases; unmatched bases: 8. Germline-derived CDR1 and CDR2 are SGHRS and YFSETQ. This CDR3 spans 16 amino acids. CDR3 region: CASSWTLAGVGDTQYF. CDR3 bases: TGCGCCAGCAGCTGGACACTAGCGGGGGTAGGAGATACGCAGTATTTT.

The gene calls are TRBV19 and TRBJ1-1; D gene uncertain. The CDR3 length is 13 residues. Germline V CDR1 and CDR2: LNHDA, SQIVND (reference sequence). V was shortened by 1 base and J by 1 base, with 4 bases between the two germline ends. CDR3 sequence (DNA): TGTGCCAGTAGTATAGCAAAGAACACTGAAGCTTTCTTT. This gives the protein CASSIAKNTEAFF.

The genes are TRBV7-6 and TRBJ1-1; D ambiguous. The germline CDR1 and CDR2 sequences are SGHVS and FNYEAQ. This CDR3 has 15 residues. Trimming shortened V by 1 base and J by 2 bases, and 11 bases separated the two germline ends. CDR3 sequence (DNA): TGTGCCAGCAGCTTAGTGACGGGTCGAAACACTGAAGCTTTCTTT. It translates to CASSLVTGRNTEAFF.

This CDR3 reads CASSPGGTYEQYF. CDR3 DNA: TGTGCCAGTAGTCCCGGGGGGACCTACGAGCAGTACTTC. The gene calls are TRBV19 and TRBJ2-7; 7 bases fit TRBD2. The V gene end was trimmed by 5 bases and the J gene end by 2 bases; junction bases not matched to a gene: 3. The CDR3 is 13 amino acids. Germline-derived CDR1 and CDR2 are LNHDA and SQIVND (reference sequence).

V and J are TRBV5-4 and TRBJ2-5; TRBD2 might be the D (7 bases). V was clipped by 6 bases and J by 5 bases, with 20 bases between them. Germline CDR1 and CDR2: SGHNT and YYREEE (reference sequence). This CDR3 contains 15 residues. CDR3 bases: TGTGCCAGCACCCCCCGAGGGGGGGCCTCGGAGACCCAGTACTTC. Translation gives CASTPRGGASETQYF. The whole variable domain, filled in from reference TRBV5-4 and TRBJ2-5, reads ETGVTQSPTHLIKTRGQQVTLRCSSQSGHNTVSWYQQALGQGPQFIFQYYREEENGRGNFPPRFSGLQFPNYSSELNVNALELDDSALYLCASTPRGGASETQYFGPGTRLLVL.

V usage is TRBV6-5 and J usage is TRBJ1-4; 8 bases map to TRBD1. The germline gives CDR1 MNHEY, CDR2 SVGAGI. The CDR3 covers 13 residues. The V segment lost 0 bases and the J segment 12 bases; nucleotides outside the gene matches: 3. CDR3 DNA sequence: TGTGCCAGCAGTTACTCGTTGACAGGGGAACTGTTTTTT. Its protein product is CASSYSLTGELFF.

CDR3 loop: CASSKGTTSSYEQYF. As DNA, the CDR3 is TGTGCCAGTAGTAAGGGCACCACGTCCAGCTACGAGCAGTACTTC. The chain links TRBV19 to TRBJ2-7; D remains ambiguous. Germline CDR1 reads LNHDA; CDR2 reads SQIVND (reference sequence). The ends were cut back, 4 bases at V and 3 bases at J, with 16 bases in the middle. The CDR3 length is 15 residues.

V and J are TRBV5-1 and TRBJ1-5; TRBD1 matches 7 bases. The CDR3 extends over 16 amino acids. Germline CDR1 is SGHRS and CDR2 is YFSETQ. Losses at the gene ends were 0 bases for V and 4 bases for J; bases not matched to a gene: 7. The chain's CDR3 is CASSLEAGGDNQPQHF. The CDR3 DNA is TGCGCCAGCAGCTTGGAGGCAGGGGGGGATAATCAGCCCCAGCATTTT.

This chain uses TRBV5-1 with TRBJ2-3; the D gene is possibly TRBD2 (5 bases). Germline CDR1 and CDR2: SGHRS and YFSETQ. The CDR3 spans 14 residues. Trimming cost V 0 bases and J 0 bases, with 5 bases left between them. This CDR3 reads CASSLGTSTDTQYF. In DNA, the CDR3 is TGCGCCAGCAGCTTGGGGACTAGCACAGATACGCAGTATTTT.

J is TRBJ1-4 and V is TRBV19, with 7 bases fitting TRBD1. The germline V gene has CDR1 LNHDA and CDR2 SQIVND (reference sequence). With 3 bases clipped from V and 3 bases from J, the junction kept 4 bases outside the gene matches. CDR3 length: 15 residues. CDR3 residues: CASSIRQGSNEKLFF. DNA of the CDR3: TGTGCCAGTAGTATTCGACAGGGATCTAATGAAAAACTGTTTTTT.

V gene TRBV2 combines with J gene TRBJ1-6; D call uncertain. Germline V gene lookup returns CDR1 SNHLY and CDR2 FYNNEI. CDR3 length: 13 residues. The V end was cut by 6 bases, the J end by 7 bases, with 10 bases between. The CDR3 DNA sequence: TGTGCCAGCAGGGACGAGAGGAATTCACCCCTCCACTTT. Protein: CASRDERNSPLHF.